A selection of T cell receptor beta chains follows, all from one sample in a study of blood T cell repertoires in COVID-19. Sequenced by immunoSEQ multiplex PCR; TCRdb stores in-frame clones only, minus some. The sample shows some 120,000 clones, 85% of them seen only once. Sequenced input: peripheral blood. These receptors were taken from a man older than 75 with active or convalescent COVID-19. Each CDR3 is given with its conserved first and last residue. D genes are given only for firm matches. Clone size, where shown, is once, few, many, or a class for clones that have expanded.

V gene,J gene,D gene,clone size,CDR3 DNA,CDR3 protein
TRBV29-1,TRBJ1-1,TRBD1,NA,TGCAGCGTTACCGACAGGGTCGGGACTGAAGCTTTCTTT,CSVTDRVGTEAFF
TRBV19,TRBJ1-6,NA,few,TGTGCCAGTAGTTCCCAGGCAATCCCTAATTCACCCCTCCACTTT,CASSSQAIPNSPLHF
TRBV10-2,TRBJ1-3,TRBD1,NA,TGCGCCAGCAGGGCGACAGGGGGCGCGGGAAACACCATATATTTT,CASRATGGAGNTIYF
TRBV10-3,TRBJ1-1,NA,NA,TGTGCCATCAGTGAAGAGGGGAACACTGAAGCTTTCTTT,CAISEEGNTEAFF
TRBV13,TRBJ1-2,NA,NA,TGTGCCAGCAGCTTAGGAATAGACCTTACCACGGGGGGCGCGTTCTACTATGGCTACACCTTC,CASSLGIDLTTGGAFYYGYTF
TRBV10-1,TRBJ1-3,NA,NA,TGCGCCAGCAGTTCCAGGGAACACTCTGGAAACACCATATATTTT,CASSSREHSGNTIYF
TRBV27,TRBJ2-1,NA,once,TGTGCCAGCACTATCCTGGGAGCCTCCTACAATGAGCAGTTCTTC,CASTILGASYNEQFF
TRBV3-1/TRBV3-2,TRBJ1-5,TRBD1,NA,TGTGCCAGCAGCCAGTTTTCTGTGACAGGGGGCTATGGCAATCAGCCCCAGCATTTT,CASSQFSVTGGYGNQPQHF
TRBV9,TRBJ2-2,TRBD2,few,TGTGCCAGCAGCCCCGGGACTAGCGGGGCCGTGGGGGAGCTGTTTTTT,CASSPGTSGAVGELFF
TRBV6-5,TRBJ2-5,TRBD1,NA,TGTGCCAGCAGTTACTCAACAGGGGGCGCGGGGGAGACCCAGTACTTC,CASSYSTGGAGETQYF
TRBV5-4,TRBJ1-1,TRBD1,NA,TGTGCCAGCAGCTTGGGGACAGGGGGCTTGAACACTGAAGCTTTCTTT,CASSLGTGGLNTEAFF
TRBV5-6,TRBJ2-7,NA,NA,TGTGCCAGCAGCGAGCCGGGGGTTCGGGCGAAGAACTTC,CASSEPGVRAKNF
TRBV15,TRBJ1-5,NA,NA,TGTGCCACCAGGTTAGATAGGGGTGACAATCAGCCCCAGCATTTT,CATRLDRGDNQPQHF
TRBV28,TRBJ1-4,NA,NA,TGTGCCAGCAGTCTAGGGGGAAGTGATGAAAAACTGTTTTTT,CASSLGGSDEKLFF
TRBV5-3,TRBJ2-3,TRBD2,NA,TGTGCCAGAAGCCGTACTAGCGGGAGAATATATACGCAGTATTTT,CARSRTSGRIYTQYF
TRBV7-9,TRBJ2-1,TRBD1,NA,TGTGCCAGCAGCTCCGACAGGGTCTCCCTTAATGAGCAGTTCTTC,CASSSDRVSLNEQFF
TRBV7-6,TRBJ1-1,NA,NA,TGTGCCAGCAGCCGGTACAGTCCTTCTGAAGCTTTCTTT,CASSRYSPSEAFF
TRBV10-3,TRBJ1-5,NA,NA,TGTGCCATCAGTGCGGGACTGGGAGATCAGCCCCAGCATTTT,CAISAGLGDQPQHF
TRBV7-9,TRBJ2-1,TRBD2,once,TGTGCCAGCAGCTTAGCGGGACTAGCGGTCTCCTACAATGAGCAGTTCTTC,CASSLAGLAVSYNEQFF
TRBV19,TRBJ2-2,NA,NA,TGTGCCAGTATTGGGCGGGACAGATACACCGGGGAGCTGTTTTTT,CASIGRDRYTGELFF
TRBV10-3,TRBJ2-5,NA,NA,TGTGCCATCAGTGAGTCTGGCGAGACCCAGTACTTC,CAISESGETQYF
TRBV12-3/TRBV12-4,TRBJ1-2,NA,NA,TGTGCCAGCAGTTCGGACAGCTATGGCTACACCTTC,CASSSDSYGYTF
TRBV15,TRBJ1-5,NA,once,TGTGCCACCAGCAGAGATGGAGTGAATCAGCCCCAGCATTTT,CATSRDGVNQPQHF
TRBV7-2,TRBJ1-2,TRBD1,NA,TGTGCCAGCAGCTTACGAGGACAGGGGGATGGCTACACCTTC,CASSLRGQGDGYTF
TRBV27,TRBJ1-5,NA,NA,TGTGCCAGCAGTCCCGGGGGGCCCAATGTGGATCAGCCCCAGCATTTT,CASSPGGPNVDQPQHF
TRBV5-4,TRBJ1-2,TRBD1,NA,TGTGCCAGCAGCTTTTTTCAGGGGGCGGGGAACTATGGCTACACCTTC,CASSFFQGAGNYGYTF
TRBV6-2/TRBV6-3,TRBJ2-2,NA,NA,TGTGCCAGCAGTTACTCGTCAACGGGGGTAGGGGAGCTGTTTTTT,CASSYSSTGVGELFF
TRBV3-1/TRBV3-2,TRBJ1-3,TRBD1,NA,TGTGCCAGCAGCCAAGTTTCTCCCTCTCCGAGACAGGGAGGAAACACCATATATTTT,CASSQVSPSPRQGGNTIYF
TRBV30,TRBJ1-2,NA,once,TGTGCCTGGACGGCTAACTATGGCTACACCTTC,CAWTANYGYTF
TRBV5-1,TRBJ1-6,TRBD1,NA,TGCGCCAGCAGTTCGGAGGGGACAGGGTCCTCACCCCTCCACTTT,CASSSEGTGSSPLHF
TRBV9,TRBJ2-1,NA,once,TGTGCCAGCAGCGTATCTGGCGGAGCTAGGAATGAGCAGTTCTTC,CASSVSGGARNEQFF
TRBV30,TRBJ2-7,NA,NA,TGTGCCTGGATTGGTACGGAGAGCTCCTACGAGCAGTACTTC,CAWIGTESSYEQYF
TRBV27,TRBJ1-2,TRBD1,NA,TGTGCCAGCAGTTTTCGGTCCGGACAGGGGTACTATGGCTACACCTTC,CASSFRSGQGYYGYTF
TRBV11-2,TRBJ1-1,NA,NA,TGTGCCAGCAGCTTACTGGGCCTCGGGAGCACTGAAGCTTTCTTT,CASSLLGLGSTEAFF
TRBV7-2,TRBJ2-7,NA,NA,TGTGCCAGCAGCTTAGAGAGGCACCCGAGCTCCTACGAGCAGTACTTC,CASSLERHPSSYEQYF
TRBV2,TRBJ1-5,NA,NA,TGTGCCAGCAGTGAAGACAGGGTCAGGCAGCCCCAGCATTTT,CASSEDRVRQPQHF
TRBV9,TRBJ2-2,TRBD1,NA,TGTGCCAGCAGCGTAGAAGGAGGGGGACAGGGGAGGACCGGGGAGCTGTTTTTT,CASSVEGGGQGRTGELFF
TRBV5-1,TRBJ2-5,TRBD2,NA,TGCGCCAGCAGCTTGGGAGCTAGCGGGTCCCAAGAGACCCAGTACTTC,CASSLGASGSQETQYF
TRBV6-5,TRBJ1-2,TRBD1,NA,TGTGCCAGCAGGGTAGGACAGGGTTTTGAGGGCTACACCTTC,CASRVGQGFEGYTF
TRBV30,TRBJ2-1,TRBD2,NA,TGTGCCTGGACAACCGTGACTAGCGGGAGAGTCCAGTTCTTC,CAWTTVTSGRVQFF
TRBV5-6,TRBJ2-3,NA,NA,TGTGCCAGCAGCTTGGCCGGCGGTACGCAGTATTTT,CASSLAGGTQYF
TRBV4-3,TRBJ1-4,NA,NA,TGCGCCAGCAGCCAAGACCAGAAGGAAAAACTGTTTTTT,CASSQDQKEKLFF
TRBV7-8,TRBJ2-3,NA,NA,TGTGCCAGCAGCGAGCGCAGCACAGATACGCAGTATTTT,CASSERSTDTQYF
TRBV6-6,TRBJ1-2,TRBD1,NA,TGTGCCAGCAGTTTCCGGGACAGGGGCAGTCGAATAGGCTACACCTTC,CASSFRDRGSRIGYTF
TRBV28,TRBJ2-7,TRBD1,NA,TGTGCCAGCATTTCGGGACAGGGGGTCTACGAGCAGTACTTC,CASISGQGVYEQYF
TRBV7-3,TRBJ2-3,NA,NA,TGTGCCAGCAGCTTAATTGGTCTAGCAGGTGATACGCAGTATTTT,CASSLIGLAGDTQYF
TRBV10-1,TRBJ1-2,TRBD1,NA,TGCGCCAGTACCCTCGACGGACAGGGCTCTAACTATGGCTACACCTTC,CASTLDGQGSNYGYTF
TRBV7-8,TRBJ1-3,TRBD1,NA,TGTGCCAGCAGCTTCGCAGGGGGCCCAAACCCCCAAACCATATATTTT,CASSFAGGPNPQTIYF
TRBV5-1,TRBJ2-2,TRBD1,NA,TGCGCCAGCAGCCTCCGACAGGGAGACACCGGGGAGCTGTTTTTT,CASSLRQGDTGELFF
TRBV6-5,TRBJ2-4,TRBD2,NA,TGTACCAGCAGTCCAGGACTAGATCAAAACATTCAGTACTTC,CTSSPGLDQNIQYF
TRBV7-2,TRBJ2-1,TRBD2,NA,TGTGCGGCGTCCAAGCGGGAGAGGTACAATGAGCAGTTCTTC,CAASKRERYNEQFF
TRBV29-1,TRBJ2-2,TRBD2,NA,TGCAGCGTCATGAGCGGGGCCAACACCGGGGAGCTGTTTTTT,CSVMSGANTGELFF
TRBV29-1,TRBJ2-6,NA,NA,TGCAGCGTTTCGTGGGCCGGGGCCAACGTCCTGACTTTC,CSVSWAGANVLTF
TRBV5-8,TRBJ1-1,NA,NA,TGTGCCAGCAGCCCTACAGAGAACACTGAAGCTTTCTTT,CASSPTENTEAFF
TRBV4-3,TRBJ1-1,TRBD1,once,TGCGCCAGCAGCCAAGACTCTCGAGGGACAGGAGCTTTCTTT,CASSQDSRGTGAFF
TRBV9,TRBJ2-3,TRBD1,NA,TGTGCCAGCAGCGCCCGACAGGGCAACACAGATACGCAGTATTTT,CASSARQGNTDTQYF
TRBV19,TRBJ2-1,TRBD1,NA,TGTGCCAGTAGTTTACCGGGACAGGGAGCCTACAATGAGCAGTTCTTC,CASSLPGQGAYNEQFF
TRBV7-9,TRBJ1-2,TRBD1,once,TGTGCCAGCAGCGTTGCCCTCTGGACAGGGGGCGCGGGGGGCTACACCTTC,CASSVALWTGGAGGYTF
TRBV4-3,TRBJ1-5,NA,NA,TGCGCCAGCAGCCAAGGTCCCAGGGATCAGCCCCAGCATTTT,CASSQGPRDQPQHF
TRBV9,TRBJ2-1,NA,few,TGTGCCAGCAGCGCCAGGGCAGCGGGTTGGGATGAGCAGTTCTTC,CASSARAAGWDEQFF